The subject of this entry is one T cell receptor beta chain. Original processing methods: By means of reference gene primer amplification, nucleated cell counts were estimated. The table came from immunoSEQ multiplex PCR; TCRdb's copy has only in-frame clones and leaves some out. The V and J calls and clone size come from that table; D and trimming were worked out from the DNA. The sample carries 200,000 to 250,000 clones, over 70% recorded once. Trimming stripped 4 bases from V and 4 bases from J, with 11 bases between. Germline loops: CDR1 SGHRS, CDR2 YFSETQ. The CDR3 sequence is 13 residues long. The source of the sample is a study of blood T cell repertoires in COVID-19. Study-wide context: From the United States, Italy and Spain came samples of acute and convalescent COVID-19. T cells, B-cell-depleted T cells, or PBMCs provided the cDNA or gDNA that served as material.

Sequencing used peripheral blood. This clonotype was obtained from a man over 45 with active or convalescent COVID-19. The V gene is TRBV5-1, the J gene TRBJ1-2; no clear D gene. The chain's CDR3 is CASSPRESYGYTF. The CDR3 DNA reads as TGCGCCAGCAGCCCCCGGGAGAGCTATGGCTACACCTTC.